This T cell receptor beta chain was recovered during a study of blood T cell repertoires in COVID-19. Overall study context: T cells, B-cell-depleted T cells, or PBMCs provided the cDNA or gDNA that served as material.

Original handling: It was from reference gene primer amplification that nucleated cell counts were estimated. Only in-frame clones appear in the TCRdb table, and some are missing; sequencing was by immunoSEQ multiplex PCR. The D gene and trimming were derived from the DNA, and the V and J assignments and clone size from that table. The data contain about 170,000 clones, more than 70% of them singletons. This CDR3 region has 17 residues. CDR1 KGHSH and CDR2 LQKENI come from the germline V gene. V was clipped by 6 bases and J by 4 bases, with 24 bases between them. The chain couples TRBV18 to TRBJ1-2, with D tentatively TRBD1 (6 bases). The receptor's source is a woman aged 70-85 years who had recovered from COVID-19. Sequencing was carried out using peripheral blood. The CDR3 protein is CASSQDLGAPGLYGYTF. CDR3 coding DNA: TGTGCCAGCTCTCAAGATTTGGGGGCCCCAGGCCTCTATGGCTACACCTTC.